The source of this TCR beta chain is a study of cytomegalovirus exposure and HLA in healthy donors. This clone came up a few times. The PCR was carried out with 60 Vbeta primers and 13 Jbeta primers. Sequencing used immunoSEQ multiplex PCR; TCRdb keeps in-frame clones, though not all of them. This table has around 100,000 clones, over 50% appearing once. Trimming removed 5 bases at V and 0 bases at J, with 23 bases between. CDR1 is SGHVS and CDR2 is FNYEAQ in the germline V gene. The CDR3 is made up of 19 amino acids. The chain carries TRBV7-6 and TRBJ1-3; tentatively, D is TRBD1 (6 bases). This receptor was obtained from a man aged 30 to 45 in good health and CMV-seronegative. The specimen sequenced was PBMCs. This CDR3 reads CASSPLVGGHRASGNTIYF. CDR3 nucleotide sequence: TGTGCCAGCAGCCCCCTGGTGGGGGGGCACAGGGCCTCTGGAAACACCATATATTTT.